Below are 14 T cell receptor beta chains sequenced from a single sample in a study of shared clonotypes between healthy human individuals. Profiled with immunoSEQ multiplex PCR; TCRdb holds only in-frame clones, not every one. This table has roughly 2,500,000 clones, over 85% appearing once. The source material was naive CD4+ T cells from PBMCs. Described subset: CD45RA+ positively selected. The receptors were gathered from a man between 18 and 35 years old in good health. Some clones in this sample may be carry-over from other donors' samples.

Only one count was recorded for this clone. The chain combines TRBV7-2 with TRBJ2-2, with a possible D match to TRBD2 (6 bases). V lost 0 bases to trimming and J lost 7 bases, with 18 bases between them. Germline CDR1 is SGHTA and CDR2 is FQGNSA. The CDR3 is 17 residues long. CDR3 sequence: CASSLALGSEGGGELFF. The CDR3 DNA sequence: TGTGCCAGCAGCTTAGCGCTCGGGAGTGAGGGTGGCGGGGAGCTGTTTTTT.

This clone was seen once. This chain joins TRBV7-3 and TRBJ2-2, with TRBD2 matching over 11 bases. This CDR3 contains 16 residues. CDR1 is SGHTA and CDR2 is FQGTGA in the germline V gene. J lost 8 bases, V lost 3 bases, and 8 bases had no gene match. The CDR3 coding sequence is TGTGCCAGCAGCTTGACTAGCGGGGCTTCTTGGGGGGAGCTGTTTTTT. Its translation: CASSLTSGASWGELFF.

J is TRBJ2-7 and V is TRBV4-3; D remains ambiguous. CDR3 length equals 15 residues. Trimming cost V 1 base and J 2 bases, with 12 bases left between them. Germline V CDR1 and CDR2: LGHNA, YSLEER. The CDR3: CASSQVIQAAYEQYF. The CDR3 coding sequence is TGCGCCAGCAGCCAAGTTATTCAGGCCGCCTACGAGCAGTACTTC.

To note about this clone: Additional DNA sequences in this sample encode the identical CDR3. This chain uses TRBV28 with TRBJ2-3; D not resolved. The V and J ends lost 3 bases and 1 base respectively, with 8 bases between them. Germline values: CDR1 MDHEN, CDR2 SYDVKM. This CDR3 has 14 amino acids. The CDR3 reads CASSLGGGTDTQYF. The CDR3 DNA follows: TGTGCCAGCAGTTTGGGCGGAGGCACAGATACGCAGTATTTT.

This chain joins TRBV25-1 and TRBJ1-1, with 10 bases identical to TRBD1. CDR1 and CDR2 from the germline V gene are MGHDK and SYGVNS. The length of the CDR3 is 14 residues. After removal of 8 bases from V and 2 bases from J, the junction contained 5 bases not matched to a gene. Here the CDR3 reads CASAGQGYNTEAFF. The CDR3, as DNA: TGTGCCAGCGCGGGACAGGGGTATAACACTGAAGCTTTCTTT.

The chain uses TRBV5-1 and TRBJ2-1; no firm D call. The CDR3 covers 12 residues. Germline CDR1 SGHRS, CDR2 YFSETQ. V lost 4 bases, J lost 9 bases, and 11 bases lay in between. CDR3 nucleotide sequence: TGCGCCAGCAGCCCCCGATTTAGTGAGCAGTTCTTC. It translates to CASSPRFSEQFF.

This sequence joins TRBV5-4 and TRBJ2-7; 9 bases are a match to TRBD2. The V segment lost 0 bases and the J segment 1 base; nucleotides outside the gene matches: 2. Germline V CDR1 and CDR2: SGHNT, YYREEE (reference sequence). The CDR3 extends over 15 amino acids. CDR3 bases: TGTGCCAGCAGCTTGGATGCGGGAGGGTCCTACGAGCAGTACTTC. This codes for CASSLDAGGSYEQYF.

The V and J genes are TRBV7-8 and TRBJ1-3, with D unclear. Germline V gives CDR1 SGHVS, CDR2 FQNEAQ. The V end was cut by 5 bases, the J end by 4 bases, with 12 bases between. The CDR3 runs 14 residues. The CDR3 spells CASSPGSAGNTIYF. CDR3 in DNA: TGTGCCAGCAGCCCCGGGTCTGCAGGAAACACCATATATTTT.

The DNA of the CDR3 is TGCAGCGTTGATATCGGCTACTCTGGAAACACCATATATTTT. Translation gives CSVDIGYSGNTIYF. V gene TRBV29-1 combines with J gene TRBJ1-3; D call uncertain. V was clipped by 3 bases and J by 0 bases, with 9 bases between them. Germline assignment: CDR1 SQVTM and CDR2 ANQGSEA. This CDR3 has 14 amino acids.

In its sample, this clone was seen a few times. The chain is built from TRBV30 and TRBJ1-1, with 8 bases identical to TRBD1. With V trimmed by 1 base and J by 11 bases, 3 bases remained unmatched. The germline V gene encodes CDR1 GTSNPN and CDR2 SVGIG (reference sequence). The CDR3 has 11 amino acids. The CDR3 loop reads CAWSGTGFAFF. CDR3 sequence (DNA): TGTGCCTGGAGTGGGACAGGGTTCGCTTTCTTT.

In regard to this clone: Other DNA sequences in the same sample also yield this CDR3. The DNA for the CDR3 is TGTGCCAGCAGCGTAGTAGCGGGAGGGCCGACAGATACGCAGTATTTT. This translates into CASSVVAGGPTDTQYF. The V gene is TRBV9, the J gene TRBJ2-3, with 11 bases matching TRBD2. The V gene end was trimmed by 0 bases and the J gene end by 3 bases; junction bases not matched to a gene: 3. In germline, CDR1 is SGDLS, CDR2 YYNGEE. This CDR3 spans 16 amino acids.

This rearrangement joins TRBV7-3 to TRBJ2-1; weak D call: TRBD1 (6 bases). Germline loops: CDR1 SGHTA, CDR2 FQGTGA. The germline V and J ends were trimmed by 4 bases and 5 bases, with 9 bases remaining between them. The CDR3 extends over 13 amino acids. The CDR3 spells CASSSGVNNEQFF. The CDR3 bases are TGTGCCAGCAGCTCAGGGGTAAACAATGAGCAGTTCTTC.

This chain joins TRBV10-1 and TRBJ2-1, with 8 bases aligning to TRBD2. Germline V CDR1 and CDR2: WNHNN, SYGVQD (reference sequence). The CDR3 spans 15 residues. Trimming cost V 5 bases and J 6 bases; bases outside gene matches: 9. The CDR3 DNA follows: TGCGCCAGCAGTCGAAGCGGGAGTCTAAGCAATGAGCAGTTCTTC. This sequence encodes CASSRSGSLSNEQFF.

The rearrangement joins TRBV21-1 to TRBJ2-7; the table's D call, TRBD2, has no DNA check behind it. TRBV21-1 is shown as a pseudogene. The CDR3 is made up of 14 amino acids. Here the CDR3 reads CASRPGLAGFEQYF. The DNA for the CDR3 is TGTGCCAGCAGGCCGGGACTAGCGGGGTTCGAGCAGTACTTC.